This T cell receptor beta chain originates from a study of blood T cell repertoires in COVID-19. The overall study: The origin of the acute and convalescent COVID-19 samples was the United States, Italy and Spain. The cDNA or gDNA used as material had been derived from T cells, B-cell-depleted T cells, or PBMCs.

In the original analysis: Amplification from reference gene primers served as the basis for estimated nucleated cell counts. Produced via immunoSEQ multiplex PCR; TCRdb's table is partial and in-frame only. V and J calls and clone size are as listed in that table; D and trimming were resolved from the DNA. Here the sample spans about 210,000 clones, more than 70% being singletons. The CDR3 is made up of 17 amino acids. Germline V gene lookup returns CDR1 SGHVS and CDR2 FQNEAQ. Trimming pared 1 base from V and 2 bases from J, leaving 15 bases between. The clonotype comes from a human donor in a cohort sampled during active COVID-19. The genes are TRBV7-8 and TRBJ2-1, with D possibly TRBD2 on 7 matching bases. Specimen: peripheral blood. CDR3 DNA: TGTGCCAGCAGCTTAGTGGGTGGCGGGGGCACCTACAATGAGCAGTTCTTC. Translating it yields CASSLVGGGGTYNEQFF.